These T cell receptor beta chains were read from a single sample in a study of blood T cell repertoires in COVID-19. TCRdb keeps only in-frame clones here, not all; method: immunoSEQ multiplex PCR. Among 150,000 to 200,000 clones, more than 75% were seen once, and the ten largest hold 0.8% to 1%. The source material was peripheral blood. These TCRs come from a woman between 18 and 29 years old who had recovered from COVID-19. Both conserved end residues are part of each CDR3. Fields, in order: D gene, V gene, clone size, J gene, CDR3 protein, CDR3 DNA. A D gene is named only where the DNA matches it firmly. The size entry is marked missing in some rows and otherwise reads once, few, many or a size class.

>NA|TRBV9|NA|TRBJ2-5
CASSVAYQETQYF
TGTGCCAGCAGCGTAGCGTACCAAGAGACCCAGTACTTC
>TRBD1|TRBV19|NA|TRBJ1-1
CASRPWDSNTEAFF
TGTGCCAGTAGACCATGGGACAGCAACACTGAAGCTTTCTTT
>TRBD2|TRBV7-9|few|TRBJ2-2
CASSPTSGVNTGELFF
TGTGCCAGCAGCCCAACTAGCGGAGTTAACACCGGGGAGCTGTTTTTT
>TRBD1|TRBV13|NA|TRBJ2-3
CASSLGDRGDTQYF
TGTGCCAGCAGCTTAGGGGACAGGGGGGATACGCAGTATTTT
>NA|TRBV7-2|NA|TRBJ2-1
CASSLSPGSGNEQFF
TGTGCCAGCAGCTTAAGTCCGGGGTCTGGGAATGAGCAGTTCTTC
>NA|TRBV18|NA|TRBJ1-1
CASSPLNRQGTEAFF
TGTGCCAGCTCACCACTTAACCGGCAGGGCACTGAAGCTTTCTTT
>TRBD2|TRBV27|NA|TRBJ2-7
CASSPLPGLAVYEQYF
TGTGCCAGCAGTCCGCTCCCGGGACTAGCGGTCTACGAGCAGTACTTC
>NA|TRBV2|NA|TRBJ2-7
CASSGLEAYVPYEQYF
TGTGCCAGCAGTGGACTAGAGGCTTACGTCCCTTACGAGCAGTACTTC
>NA|TRBV19|once|TRBJ1-5
CASSMRNQPQHF
TGTGCCAGTTCTATGAGGAATCAGCCCCAGCATTTT
>TRBD1|TRBV9|NA|TRBJ1-2
CASSEDRGFYGYTF
TGTGCCAGCAGCGAAGACAGGGGTTTCTATGGCTACACCTTC
>NA|TRBV5-6|NA|TRBJ2-7
CASSLVRPGVSYEQYF
TGTGCCAGCAGCTTGGTCCGGCCAGGGGTATCCTACGAGCAGTACTTC
>TRBD1|TRBV6-1|NA|TRBJ1-1
CASRTGTGQAFF
TGTGCCAGCAGAACCGGGACAGGACAAGCTTTCTTT
>TRBD1|TRBV7-2|NA|TRBJ2-6
CASSPPGSGQGTF
TGTGCCAGCAGCCCCCCCGGGTCGGGACAGGGAACTTTC
>TRBD1|TRBV5-6|NA|TRBJ2-7
CASSLESGQGSYEQYF
TGTGCCAGCAGCTTGGAATCGGGACAGGGATCCTACGAGCAGTACTTC
>NA|TRBV9|NA|TRBJ2-2
CASSRGPQANTGELFF
TGTGCCAGCAGCAGAGGTCCGCAAGCGAACACCGGGGAGCTGTTTTTT
>TRBD1|TRBV7-9|NA|TRBJ1-2
CASSSAGTGGIGYTF
TGTGCCAGCAGCTCAGCCGGGACAGGGGGCATTGGCTACACCTTC
>TRBD1|TRBV18|NA|TRBJ2-2
CASSHGTGGTGELFF
TGTGCCAGCTCTCACGGGACAGGTGGGACCGGGGAGCTGTTTTTT
>NA|TRBV7-3|NA|TRBJ1-6
CASSLTGRGGARNSPLHF
TGTGCCAGCAGCCTAACGGGCCGAGGCGGGGCGCGGAATTCACCCCTCCACTTT
>NA|TRBV6-5|NA|TRBJ2-2
CASSNQGPTGELFF
TGTGCCAGCAGTAACCAGGGTCCCACCGGGGAGCTGTTTTTT
>NA|TRBV5-1|NA|TRBJ2-2
CASSASRGPNTGELFF
TGCGCCAGCAGCGCCTCAAGGGGCCCGAACACCGGGGAGCTGTTTTTT
>NA|TRBV28|NA|TRBJ1-1
CASRVFRGLNTEAFF
TGTGCCAGCAGAGTATTCAGGGGCCTCAACACTGAAGCTTTCTTT
>NA|TRBV7-9|NA|TRBJ2-7
CASSTGYEQYF
TGTGCCAGCAGCACGGGTTACGAGCAGTACTTC
>NA|TRBV7-3|NA|TRBJ2-3
CASSLEGGTDTQYF
TGTGCCAGCAGCTTAGAGGGGGGGACAGATACGCAGTATTTT
>NA|TRBV27|NA|TRBJ1-2
CASSLAGAVSYGYTF
TGTGCCAGCAGTTTAGCAGGGGCGGTTAGCTATGGCTACACCTTC
>TRBD1|TRBV19|NA|TRBJ2-7
CASSPGTGGLYEQYF
TGTGCCAGTAGCCCGGGGACAGGGGGCCTCTACGAGCAGTACTTC
>NA|TRBV13|NA|TRBJ2-7
CASSLGRGPEQYF
TGTGCCAGCAGCTTAGGGAGAGGGCCCGAGCAGTACTTC
>NA|TRBV4-1|NA|TRBJ2-3
CASSQDRGTDTQYF
TGCGCCAGCAGCCAAGATCGTGGCACAGATACGCAGTATTTT
>NA|TRBV5-1|NA|TRBJ1-1
CASSLAGVMNTEAFF
TGCGCCAGCAGCTTGGCAGGCGTAATGAACACTGAAGCTTTCTTT
>TRBD2|TRBV6-5|few|TRBJ2-7
CASSYVGGAAYEQYF
TGTGCCAGCAGTTACGTCGGGGGGGCGGCCTACGAGCAGTACTTC
>NA|TRBV3-1/TRBV3-2|NA|TRBJ2-2
CASSAQGNTGELFF
TGTGCCAGCAGCGCACAGGGGAACACCGGGGAGCTGTTTTTT
>NA|TRBV5-1|NA|TRBJ2-1
CASRPGQQNEQFF
TGCGCCAGCAGACCCGGACAGCAGAATGAGCAGTTCTTC
>TRBD1|TRBV9|NA|TRBJ2-5
CASSQTGVETQYF
TGTGCCAGCAGCCAGACAGGGGTGGAGACCCAGTACTTC
>NA|TRBV2|NA|TRBJ1-2
CASSLSGSYDYGYTF
TGTGCCAGCAGCCTTTCCGGGAGCTATGACTATGGCTACACCTTC
>TRBD1|TRBV28|NA|TRBJ2-7
CASSLPGGPYEQYF
TGTGCCAGCAGTTTACCAGGGGGCCCCTACGAGCAGTACTTC
>TRBD2|TRBV6-5|NA|TRBJ2-5
CATAGLGLTEETQYF
TGTGCCACCGCCGGACTAGGCCTAACCGAAGAGACCCAGTACTTC
>TRBD1|TRBV11-2|NA|TRBJ1-1
CASSLRQGAGTEAFF
TGTGCCAGCAGCCTAAGACAGGGGGCAGGCACTGAAGCTTTCTTT
>NA|TRBV13|NA|TRBJ2-2
CASSFRVNTGELFF
TGTGCCAGCAGCTTTCGAGTGAACACCGGGGAGCTGTTTTTT
>NA|TRBV7-6|once|TRBJ1-1
CASSPGLEGGTEAFF
TGTGCCAGCAGTCCCGGGCTCGAAGGAGGCACTGAAGCTTTCTTT
>TRBD2|TRBV2|NA|TRBJ2-1
CASIPLRTSGNEQFF
TGTGCCAGCATCCCTCTCCGGACTAGCGGGAATGAGCAGTTCTTC
>TRBD1|TRBV19|NA|TRBJ1-2
CASSTQGFYGYTF
TGTGCCAGTAGTACACAGGGGTTCTATGGCTACACCTTC
>NA|TRBV28|NA|TRBJ1-2
CASSLYTGHYGYTF
TGTGCCAGCAGTTTATATACGGGTCACTATGGCTACACCTTC
>NA|TRBV7-9|many|TRBJ1-1
CASSLGGRRLNTEAFF
TGTGCCAGCAGCTTAGGAGGGAGGCGACTGAACACTGAAGCTTTCTTT
>NA|TRBV4-3|NA|TRBJ2-7
CASSQGSTGDSSYEQYF
TGCGCCAGCAGCCAAGGCTCCACAGGCGATAGCTCCTACGAGCAGTACTTC
>NA|TRBV27|NA|TRBJ1-2
CASSLSYVQLGPYGYTF
TGTGCCAGCAGTTTATCGTATGTACAGTTGGGGCCCTATGGCTACACCTTC
>NA|TRBV5-6|NA|TRBJ2-6
CASSLASFEGDGANVLTF
TGTGCCAGCAGCTTGGCCAGTTTTGAGGGGGACGGGGCCAACGTCCTGACTTTC
>TRBD2|TRBV7-9|once|TRBJ2-1
CASSLAPGLAGVAFEQFF
TGTGCCAGCAGCTTAGCCCCGGGACTAGCGGGAGTGGCATTTGAGCAGTTCTTC
>TRBD1|TRBV6-2/TRBV6-3|NA|TRBJ2-2
CASSRDRVPNTGELFF
TGTGCCAGCAGTCGCGACAGGGTACCGAACACCGGGGAGCTGTTTTTT
>NA|TRBV9|NA|TRBJ2-1
CASSVRQVGNEQFF
TGTGCCAGCAGCGTTCGACAGGTCGGCAATGAGCAGTTCTTC
>NA|TRBV4-1|NA|TRBJ1-3
CASSQEGARGNTIYF
TGCGCCAGCAGCCAAGAAGGGGCGCGCGGAAACACCATATATTTT
>NA|TRBV3-1/TRBV3-2|once|TRBJ2-1
CASSRHPPTDEQFF
TGTGCCAGCAGCCGCCACCCCCCCACAGATGAGCAGTTCTTC
>NA|TRBV7-8|NA|TRBJ2-5
CASSLASWRLREETQYF
TGTGCCAGCAGCTTAGCTTCATGGCGACTGAGGGAAGAGACCCAGTACTTC
>NA|TRBV19|few|TRBJ1-3
CASSSGGVGNTIYF
TGTGCCAGTAGTTCCGGCGGGGTTGGAAACACCATATATTTT
>TRBD1|TRBV4-3|once|TRBJ2-1
CASSQDYTGGNEQFF
TGCGCCAGCAGCCAAGATTACACAGGGGGGAATGAGCAGTTCTTC